This T cell receptor beta chain was captured by sequencing in a study of monozygotic twins with inflammatory bowel disease. TCRdb reprocessed the 5' RACE reads and keeps a single row for each CDR3 protein, giving no DNA. In all, the sample yields around 380,000 distinct CDR3 sequences. Looked up from germline, CDR1 is MNHEY and CDR2 is SMNVEV (reference sequence). This CDR3 contains 15 residues. This chain joins TRBV27 and TRBJ1-6; there is no DNA to check the TCRdb D call of TRBD1. Input material: blood. The clonotype comes from a human donor with ulcerative colitis or Crohn's disease, or a healthy co-twin of an affected twin (not recorded which). The CDR3 is CASSFRGDLNSPLHF.